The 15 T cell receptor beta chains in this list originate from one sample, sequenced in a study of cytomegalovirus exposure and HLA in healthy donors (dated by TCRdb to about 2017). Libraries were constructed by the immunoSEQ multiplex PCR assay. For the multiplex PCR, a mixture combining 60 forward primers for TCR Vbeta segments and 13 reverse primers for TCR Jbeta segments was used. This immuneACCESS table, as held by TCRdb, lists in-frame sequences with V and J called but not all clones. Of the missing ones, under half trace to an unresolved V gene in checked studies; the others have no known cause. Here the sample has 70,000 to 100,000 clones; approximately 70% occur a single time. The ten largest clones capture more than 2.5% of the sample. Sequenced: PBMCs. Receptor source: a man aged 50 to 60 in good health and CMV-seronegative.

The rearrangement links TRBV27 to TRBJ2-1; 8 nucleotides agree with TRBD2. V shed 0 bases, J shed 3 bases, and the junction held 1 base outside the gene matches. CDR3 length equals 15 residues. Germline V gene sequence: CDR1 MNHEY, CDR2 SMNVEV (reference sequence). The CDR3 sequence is CASSLSRGDYNEQFF. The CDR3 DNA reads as TGTGCCAGCAGTTTATCGCGGGGGGACTACAATGAGCAGTTCTTC.

The CDR3 DNA is TGTGCCAGCAGCCTATTCAATGAGGGTATTATAGGTCTGAATTCACCCCTCCACTTT. Its protein product is CASSLFNEGIIGLNSPLHF. The rearrangement joins TRBV4-2 to TRBJ1-6; D ambiguous. CDR1 is LGHNA, CDR2 YNFKEQ, per germline. Trimming removed 4 bases from V and 7 bases from J, with 26 bases in between. The CDR3 length is 19 residues.

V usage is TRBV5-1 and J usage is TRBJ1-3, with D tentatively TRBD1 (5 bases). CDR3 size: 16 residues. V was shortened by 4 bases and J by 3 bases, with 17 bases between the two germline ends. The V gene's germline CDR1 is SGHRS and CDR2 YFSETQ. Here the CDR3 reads CASSGGFGDFGNTIYF. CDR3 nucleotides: TGCGCCAGCAGCGGGGGATTTGGGGACTTTGGAAACACCATATATTTT.

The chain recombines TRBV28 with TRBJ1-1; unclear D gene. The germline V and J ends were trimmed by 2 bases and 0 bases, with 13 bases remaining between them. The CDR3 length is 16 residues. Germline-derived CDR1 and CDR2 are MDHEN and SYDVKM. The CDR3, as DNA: TGTGCCAGCAGTTTACCCACGACATACATGAACACTGAAGCTTTCTTT. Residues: CASSLPTTYMNTEAFF.

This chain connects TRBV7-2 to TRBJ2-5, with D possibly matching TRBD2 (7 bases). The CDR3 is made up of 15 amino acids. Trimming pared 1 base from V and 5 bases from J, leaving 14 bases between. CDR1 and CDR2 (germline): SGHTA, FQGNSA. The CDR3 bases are TGTGCCAGCAGCTTAGGGGGCGGGGGCTGGGAGACCCAGTACTTC. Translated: CASSLGGGGWETQYF. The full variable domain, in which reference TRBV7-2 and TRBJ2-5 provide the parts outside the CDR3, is GAGVSQSPSNKVTEKGKDVELRCDPISGHTALYWYRQSLGQGLEFLIYFQGNSAPDKSGLPSDRFSAERTGGSVSTLTIQRTQQEDSAVYLCASSLGGGGWETQYFGPGTRLLVL.

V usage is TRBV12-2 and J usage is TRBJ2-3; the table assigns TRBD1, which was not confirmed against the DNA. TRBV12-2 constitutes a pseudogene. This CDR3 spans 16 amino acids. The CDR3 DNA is TGTGCAAGTCGCTCTAGGACAGGGAGGAGCACAGATACGCAGTATTTT. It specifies CASRSRTGRSTDTQYF.

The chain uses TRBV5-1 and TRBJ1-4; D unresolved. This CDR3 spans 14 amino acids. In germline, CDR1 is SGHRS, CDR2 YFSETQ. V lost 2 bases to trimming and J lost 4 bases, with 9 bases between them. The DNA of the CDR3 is TGCGCCAGCAGCTTAGCGCAGAGTAATGAAAAACTGTTTTTT. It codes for CASSLAQSNEKLFF. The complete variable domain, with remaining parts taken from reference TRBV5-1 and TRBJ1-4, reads KAGVTQTPRYLIKTRGQQVTLSCSPISGHRSVSWYQQTPGQGLQFLFEYFSETQRNKGNFPGRFSGRQFSNSRSEMNVSTLELGDSALYLCASSLAQSNEKLFFGSGTQLSVL.

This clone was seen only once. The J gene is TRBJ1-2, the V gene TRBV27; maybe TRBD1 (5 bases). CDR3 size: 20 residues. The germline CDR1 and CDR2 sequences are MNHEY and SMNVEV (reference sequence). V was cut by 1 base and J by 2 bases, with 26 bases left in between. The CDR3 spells CASSLFSGDRKGGLNYGYTF. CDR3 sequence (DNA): TGTGCCAGCAGTTTATTTTCGGGGGACCGAAAGGGAGGTCTGAACTATGGCTACACCTTC.

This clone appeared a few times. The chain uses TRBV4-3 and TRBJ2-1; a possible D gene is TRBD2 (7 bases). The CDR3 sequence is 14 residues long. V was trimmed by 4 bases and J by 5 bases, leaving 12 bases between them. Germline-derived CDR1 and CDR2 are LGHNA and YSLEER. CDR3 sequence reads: CASSPIGGDNEQFF. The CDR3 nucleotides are TGCGCCAGCAGCCCCATAGGGGGGGACAATGAGCAGTTCTTC.

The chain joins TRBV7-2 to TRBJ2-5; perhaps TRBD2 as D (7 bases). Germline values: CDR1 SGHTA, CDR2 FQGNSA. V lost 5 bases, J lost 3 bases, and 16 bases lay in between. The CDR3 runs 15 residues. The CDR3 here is CASSTGGPGKETQYF. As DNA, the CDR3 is TGTGCCAGCAGCACCGGGGGGCCGGGAAAAGAGACCCAGTACTTC.

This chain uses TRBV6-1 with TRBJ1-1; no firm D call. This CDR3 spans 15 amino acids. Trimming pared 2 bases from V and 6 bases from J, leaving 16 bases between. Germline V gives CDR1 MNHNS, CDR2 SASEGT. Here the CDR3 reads CASSEFGYSGPEAFF. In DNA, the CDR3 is TGTGCCAGCAGTGAATTTGGGTATTCAGGTCCTGAAGCTTTCTTT.

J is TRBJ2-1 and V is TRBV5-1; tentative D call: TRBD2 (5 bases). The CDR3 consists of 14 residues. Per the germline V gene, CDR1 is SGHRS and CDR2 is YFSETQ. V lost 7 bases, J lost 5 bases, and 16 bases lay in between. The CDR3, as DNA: TGCGCCAGCTCCCCGACGACTAACGACAATGAGCAGTTCTTC. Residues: CASSPTTNDNEQFF.

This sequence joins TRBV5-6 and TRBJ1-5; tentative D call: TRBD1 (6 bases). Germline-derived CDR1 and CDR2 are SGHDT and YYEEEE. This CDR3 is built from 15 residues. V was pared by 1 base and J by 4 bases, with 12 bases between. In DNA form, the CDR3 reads TGTGCCAGCAGCTTGTGGCGGGGGCGGAATCAGCCCCAGCATTTT. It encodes CASSLWRGRNQPQHF.

Here the CDR3 reads CASRSPGQDTGELFF. Here the CDR3 DNA reads TGCGCCAGCAGGTCACCGGGACAGGACACCGGGGAGCTGTTTTTT. V and J are TRBV10-2 and TRBJ2-2, with TRBD1 matching over 8 bases. The V and J ends lost 6 bases and 3 bases, in that order; junction bases with no gene match: 6. The germline V gene has CDR1 WSHSY and CDR2 SAAADI. This CDR3 comprises 15 residues.

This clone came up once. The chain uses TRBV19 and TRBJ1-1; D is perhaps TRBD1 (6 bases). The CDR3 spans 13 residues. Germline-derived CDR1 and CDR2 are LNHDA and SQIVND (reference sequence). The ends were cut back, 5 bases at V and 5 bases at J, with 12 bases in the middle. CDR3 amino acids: CASSSSRGTEAFF. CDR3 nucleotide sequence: TGTGCCAGTAGTTCCTCCAGGGGAACTGAAGCTTTCTTT.